The sample holds a few counts of the clone carrying this T cell receptor (delta chain). Translating this DNA gives a protein that differs at residue 13 from the TCRdb one, which belongs to a much larger clone; a read error is likely, and the protein shown is this translation. The data belong to a study of γδ T cells in repeated Plasmodium falciparum infection. TCRdb reprocessed the multiplex PCR reads through CATT. The sample shows tens of thousands of delta-chain clones, 0.75% to 1% of them seen only once. The V gene's germline CDR1 is TSWWSYY and CDR2 QGS. The CDR3 is 32 amino acids. The V segment lost 4 bases and the J segment 0 bases; nucleotides outside the gene matches: 43. Flow sorting of PBMC yielded separate Vgamma9/Vdelta2+ and Vdelta2-negative gammadelta T cell populations for bulk repertoire analysis.

The receptor was derived from a pool of human donors (malaria-infected and uninfected, not separated). Sequencing was carried out using gamma-delta T cells from blood. The genes are TRDV1 and TRDJ3; 12 positions match TRDD3. In the absence of a J gene in TCRdb, the DNA was matched to germline to assign it here. This CDR3 is CALGVLTLPSYSTLGDTPKGRISSWDTRQMFF. CDR3 nucleotides: TGTGCTCTTGGGGTCCTGACCCTCCCTTCCTACTCCACCCTGGGGGATACGCCCAAAGGGAGAATTAGCTCCTGGGACACCCGACAGATGTTTTTC.